This T cell receptor beta chain is from a study of blood T cell repertoires in COVID-19. Study-level background: Sites across the United States, Italy and Spain contributed samples from acute and convalescent COVID-19. Sample material is recorded as cDNA or gDNA derived from T cells, B-cell-depleted T cells, or PBMCs.

Authors' data handling: Amplified reference gene primers provided the basis for estimating nucleated cell counts. Clones were read by immunoSEQ multiplex PCR, and TCRdb kept only the in-frame ones, dropping some. The DNA was the basis for D and trimming; V, J and clone size are from that table. The sample carries around 220,000 clones, roughly 87% recorded once. The CDR3 covers 13 residues. Germline loops: CDR1 LNHNV, CDR2 YYDKDF (reference sequence). Trimming took off 5 bases at V and 2 bases at J, with 8 bases between the two ends. The V and J genes are TRBV15 and TRBJ2-3; possible D gene TRBD1, 6 bases. The sequenced sample consisted of peripheral blood. The receptor's source is a man in his forties or fifties with active or convalescent COVID-19. The CDR3 loop is CATSHRATDTQYF. The CDR3 DNA is TGTGCCACCAGCCACAGGGCCACAGATACGCAGTATTTT.